This T cell receptor (beta chain) derives from a study of cytomegalovirus exposure and HLA in healthy donors. Study conclusions and caveats: TRBV6-2, TRBV6-3 and some other V segments were unresolvable in 87-base-pair reads.

PCR primers comprised 60 Vbeta and 13 Jbeta primers. Using immunoSEQ multiplex PCR, the repertoire was profiled, and TCRdb retains in-frame clones only, with some absent. The sample has 80,000 to 100,000 clones; about four fifths are singletons. Turning to this clone: The target antigen is unknown.

V lost 1 base to trimming and J lost 3 bases; unmatched junction nucleotides: 15. This CDR3 contains 19 residues. Germline-derived CDR1 and CDR2 are SEHNR and FQNEAQ (reference sequence). This chain joins TRBV7-9 and TRBJ2-1; TRBD1 agrees at 7 bases. The source of this sequence is a young man in good health and CMV-seronegative. The sample comprised PBMCs. The CDR3 nucleotides are TGTGCCAGCAGCTTAGTGGGGGACAGTAGGGCTTTTAGCTACAATGAGCAGTTCTTC. This gives the protein CASSLVGDSRAFSYNEQFF.